This TCR beta chain was documented in a study of blood T cell repertoires in COVID-19. Self-reported history from a screening survey and questionnaire set each donor's cohort. The CDR3 sequence is 16 residues long. CDR1 is SGHDT, CDR2 YYEEEE, per germline. Trimming at V came to 4 bases and at J to 0 bases, leaving 4 bases not matched to a gene. Some clones are missing from TCRdb's copy, which holds only in-frame ones; the method was immunoSEQ multiplex PCR. Of hundreds of thousands of clones in the sample, 80% to 90% were seen once. The source of this sequence is a woman aged 18-35 years who had recovered from COVID-19. The sequenced sample consisted of PBMCs or T cells enriched from blood (not recorded which). The chain carries TRBV5-6 and TRBJ2-6; 7 nucleotides agree with TRBD1. CDR3 nucleotide sequence: TGTGCCAGCAGCACGGGACAGCACTCTGGGGCCAACGTCCTGACTTTC. This encodes CASSTGQHSGANVLTF.